This entry lists 21 T cell receptor beta chains sequenced from one sample in a study of cytomegalovirus exposure and HLA in healthy donors. In the PCR, 60 Vbeta and 13 Jbeta primers were used. Produced via immunoSEQ multiplex PCR; TCRdb's table is partial and in-frame only. The sample lists roughly 75,000 clones, 75% to 85% occurring once. Sequenced: PBMCs. The receptors here all came from a man in his 70s in good health and CMV-seropositive.

The chain has TRBV5-6 and TRBJ2-7; 10 nucleotides agree with TRBD2. Germline V gene sequence: CDR1 SGHDT, CDR2 YYEEEE. The J segment lost 3 bases and the V segment lost 4 bases, leaving 4 bases of the junction unmatched. The CDR3 contains 14 residues. The CDR3 DNA sequence: TGTGCCAGCAGCACGAGCGGGGGGGTCTACGAGCAGTACTTC. Residues: CASSTSGGVYEQYF.

V and J are TRBV10-1 and TRBJ2-3; tentative D call: TRBD2 (6 bases). Germline V gene lookup returns CDR1 WNHNN and CDR2 SYGVQD (reference sequence). Deletions cut 4 bases from V and 1 base from J, with 15 bases between. This CDR3 has 16 amino acids. The CDR3 DNA reads as TGCGCCAGCAGTGTGACAGTCGGGAGAGGCACAGATACGCAGTATTTT. As protein: CASSVTVGRGTDTQYF.

The chain joins TRBV6-1 to TRBJ2-7, with 8 bases matching TRBD1. J was trimmed by 0 bases and V by 6 bases; bases with no gene match: 4. The CDR3 totals 14 residues. Germline CDR1 and CDR2: MNHNS and SASEGT. The chain's CDR3 is CASSFDRGSYEQYF. The CDR3 DNA sequence: TGTGCCAGCAGCTTCGACAGGGGCTCCTACGAGCAGTACTTC.

The chain has TRBV18 and TRBJ2-1; tentatively, D is TRBD1 (6 bases). The germline CDR1 and CDR2 sequences are KGHSH and LQKENI. V dropped 5 bases and J dropped 8 bases, with 13 bases sitting between them. This CDR3 has 13 residues. The CDR3 spells CASSSSGEYEQFF. For the CDR3, the DNA is TGTGCCAGCTCATCCTCAGGGGAATATGAGCAGTTCTTC.

The rearrangement joins TRBV6-6 to TRBJ1-2; TRBD1 aligns across 7 bases. There are 13 residues in the CDR3. Trimming removed 7 bases from V and 10 bases from J; junction bases left unmatched: 12. Germline V gene lookup returns CDR1 MNHNY and CDR2 SVGAGI (reference sequence). The CDR3 sequence is CASNSGGSAVYTF. The DNA for the CDR3 is TGTGCCAGCAACTCAGGGGGGTCGGCCGTCTACACCTTC.

The rearrangement uses TRBV6-1 and TRBJ1-1, with a tentative D call TRBD1 (5 bases). The CDR3 consists of 15 residues. The germline gives CDR1 MNHNS, CDR2 SASEGT. Deletions cut 3 bases from V and 4 bases from J, with 15 bases between. The CDR3 DNA sequence: TGTGCCAGCAGTGAGAGGAGGGGAAAGGGCACTGAAGCTTTCTTT. Translating it yields CASSERRGKGTEAFF.

This clone appeared a few times. The genes are TRBV19 and TRBJ2-7; the D gene is possibly TRBD1 (5 bases). Trimming removed 3 bases at V and 1 base at J, with 10 bases between. Germline lookup yields CDR1 LNHDA and CDR2 SQIVND (reference sequence). The CDR3 runs to 14 residues. The CDR3, as DNA: TGTGCCAGTAGTATCAGGGAATTTTCCTACGAGCAGTACTTC. Residues: CASSIREFSYEQYF.

V usage is TRBV6-5 and J usage is TRBJ2-1; 7 bases align to TRBD1. The CDR3 extends over 14 amino acids. The germline CDR1 and CDR2 sequences are MNHEY and SVGAGI. Trimming removed 8 bases from V and 8 bases from J; junction bases left unmatched: 12. Here the CDR3 reads CASGTGQPFDEQFF. CDR3 sequence (DNA): TGTGCCAGCGGTACGGGACAGCCATTCGATGAGCAGTTCTTC.

This rearrangement joins TRBV28 to TRBJ2-7; 8 bases match TRBD1. The J segment lost 8 bases and the V segment lost 6 bases, leaving 6 bases of the junction unmatched. This CDR3 region has 12 residues. Per germline, CDR1 MDHEN and CDR2 SYDVKM. CDR3 protein: CASREQGAQQYF. In DNA, the CDR3 is TGTGCCAGCAGGGAGCAGGGGGCACAGCAGTACTTC.

J is TRBJ2-2 and V is TRBV10-1, with TRBD1 as a possible D gene (6 bases). The germline gives CDR1 WNHNN, CDR2 SYGVQD (reference sequence). This CDR3 spans 16 amino acids. V gave up 4 bases and J gave up 1 base, with 13 bases separating them. This CDR3 reads CASSATGTVNTGELFF. The CDR3 nucleotides are TGCGCCAGCAGTGCTACAGGGACCGTGAACACCGGGGAGCTGTTTTTT.

V and J are TRBV19 and TRBJ2-7; TRBD1 matches at 7 bases. This CDR3 comprises 14 residues. Germline values: CDR1 LNHDA, CDR2 SQIVND (reference sequence). V lost 5 bases to trimming and J lost 3 bases; unmatched junction nucleotides: 7. The CDR3 protein is CASSFSRDSYEQYF. Written as DNA, the CDR3 is TGTGCCAGTAGTTTTAGCCGGGACAGCTACGAGCAGTACTTC.

V is TRBV5-1 and J is TRBJ1-2; TRBD1 matches 10 bases. The germline V gene has CDR1 SGHRS and CDR2 YFSETQ. The CDR3 has 14 amino acids. The V segment lost 5 bases and the J segment 3 bases; nucleotides outside the gene matches: 4. The CDR3, as DNA: TGCGCCAGCAGTACTGGACAGGGGGACTATGGCTACACCTTC. Encoded protein: CASSTGQGDYGYTF.

This clone was recorded only once. V usage is TRBV18 and J usage is TRBJ1-2, with D uncertain. V gave up 3 bases and J gave up 3 bases, with 14 bases separating them. This CDR3 is built from 15 residues. CDR1 is KGHSH and CDR2 is LQKENI in the germline V gene. CDR3 sequence (DNA): TGTGCCAGCTCACCGGCGGGGTTTACGGACTATGGCTACACCTTC. Protein: CASSPAGFTDYGYTF.

The chain recombines TRBV28 with TRBJ2-7, with 7 positions matching TRBD2. Germline CDR1 and CDR2: MDHEN and SYDVKM. The CDR3 sequence is 14 residues long. Trimming cost V 2 bases and J 12 bases; bases outside gene matches: 13. CDR3 DNA sequence: TGTGCCAGCAGTTTAGGTGGCAGGGAGGGGAGGTTGTACTTC. Protein product: CASSLGGREGRLYF.

A few counts support this clone. V usage is TRBV5-4 and J usage is TRBJ2-5; 8 nucleotides align to TRBD2. The CDR3 loop spans 13 amino acids. Germline lookup yields CDR1 SGHNT and CDR2 YYREEE (reference sequence). Trimming removed 9 bases from V and 5 bases from J; junction bases left unmatched: 9. DNA of the CDR3: TGTGCCACCCCTTTGACTAGCGCGGAGACCCAGTACTTC. Protein: CATPLTSAETQYF.

The V gene is TRBV11-2, the J gene TRBJ2-2; 10 nucleotides agree with TRBD2. Germline CDR1 reads SGHAT; CDR2 reads FQNNGV. Trimming cost V 4 bases and J 7 bases; bases outside gene matches: 6. The CDR3 has 15 amino acids. This chain's CDR3 is CASSSLAGVIGELFF. For the CDR3, the DNA is TGTGCCAGCAGCTCCCTAGCGGGGGTTATCGGGGAGCTGTTTTTT.

This clone was observed a single time. The rearrangement links TRBV7-2 to TRBJ1-3; the D gene is possibly TRBD1 (6 bases). Trimming cost V 5 bases and J 4 bases, with 15 bases left between them. The germline CDR1 and CDR2 sequences are SGHTA and FQGNSA. The CDR3 is 15 residues long. The CDR3 loop reads CASSPYRESGNTIYF. The CDR3 DNA reads TGTGCCAGCAGCCCCTACAGGGAATCCGGAAACACCATATATTTT.

In its sample, this clone was seen a few times. This chain links TRBV5-6 with TRBJ2-7; no reliable D call. V was shortened by 2 bases and J by 4 bases, with 4 bases between the two germline ends. The CDR3 is 11 residues long. Germline values: CDR1 SGHDT, CDR2 YYEEEE. This CDR3 reads CASSFGYEQYF. In DNA, the CDR3 is TGTGCCAGCAGCTTCGGTTACGAGCAGTACTTC.

J is TRBJ1-2 and V is TRBV2; 7 positions agree with TRBD1. J was trimmed by 4 bases and V by 6 bases; bases with no gene match: 8. The CDR3 consists of 14 residues. CDR1 is SNHLY and CDR2 is FYNNEI in the germline V gene. The CDR3 DNA is TGTGCCAGCAGGGGATTAGCAGGGGGCTATGGCTACACCTTC. Residues: CASRGLAGGYGYTF.

The rearrangement uses TRBV10-3 and TRBJ2-2, with D perhaps TRBD1 (6 bases). V was cut by 6 bases and J by 0 bases, with 8 bases left in between. Germline-derived CDR1 and CDR2 are ENHRY and SYGVKD. This CDR3 is built from 14 residues. The CDR3 sequence: CAISQGPNTGELFF. CDR3 sequence (DNA): TGTGCCATCAGCCAGGGGCCGAACACCGGGGAGCTGTTTTTT.

V is TRBV28 and J is TRBJ2-7, with 7 bases lining up with TRBD2. The germline V gene encodes CDR1 MDHEN and CDR2 SYDVKM. V trimming: 8 bases; J trimming: 3 bases; junction bases outside the gene matches: 7. This CDR3 comprises 13 residues. The CDR3 sequence: CASAGRGVYEQYF. In nucleotides, the CDR3 is TGTGCCAGCGCGGGCCGGGGGGTCTACGAGCAGTACTTC.